The clone carrying this T cell receptor (beta chain) was detected only a few times. Assay used: immunoSEQ multiplex PCR; TCRdb lists only in-frame clones, some missing. In the table there are hundreds of thousands of clones, around four fifths of which are singletons. These data come from a study of blood T cell repertoires in COVID-19. For the study at large: From the United States, Italy and Spain came samples of acute and convalescent COVID-19.

The CDR3 is made up of 16 amino acids. V lost 2 bases and J lost 5; bases outside the gene matches: 7. From germline, CDR1 is SGHKS and CDR2 YYEKEE (reference sequence). The sequenced material came from PBMCs or T cells enriched from blood (not recorded which). The chain couples TRBV5-5 to TRBJ1-4, with 9 nucleotides matching TRBD1. The TCR was taken from a woman aged 45-65 years who had been exposed to COVID-19. DNA of the CDR3: TGTGCCAGCAGCTTTCCCGGACAGGGGATAAATGAAAAACTGTTTTTT. It specifies CASSFPGQGINEKLFF.